Shown below are 17 T cell receptor beta chains from a single sample sequenced in a study of blood T cell repertoires in COVID-19. The method was immunoSEQ multiplex PCR; TCRdb's version includes in-frame clones alone and lacks a portion of them. The table lists about 180,000 clones, approximately 85% of them singletons, with 5% to 8% in the top ten. The specimen was PBMCs or T cells enriched from blood (not recorded which). Receptors were obtained from a man aged 35 to 55 who had recovered from COVID-19.

The chain uses TRBV7-9 and TRBJ2-7; 7 bases line up with TRBD2. The germline V gene encodes CDR1 SEHNR and CDR2 FQNEAQ (reference sequence). The V segment lost 5 bases and the J segment 3 bases; nucleotides outside the gene matches: 4. The CDR3 length is 13 residues. The DNA of the CDR3 is TGTGCCAGCAGCGGCGCGGGGGACTACGAGCAGTACTTC. It codes for CASSGAGDYEQYF.

The chain uses TRBV11-2 and TRBJ2-3; the D gene is possibly TRBD2 (6 bases). The CDR3 has 16 amino acids. V lost 0 bases to trimming and J lost 2 bases, with 12 bases between them. The germline V gene encodes CDR1 SGHAT and CDR2 FQNNGV. CDR3 sequence (DNA): TGTGCCAGCAGCTTAGATTCGGGCGGGATCACAGATACGCAGTATTTT. This translates into CASSLDSGGITDTQYF.

The chain joins TRBV28 to TRBJ2-7, with D perhaps matching TRBD1 (6 bases). In germline, CDR1 is MDHEN, CDR2 SYDVKM. V was clipped by 7 bases and J by 2 bases, with 9 bases between them. CDR3 length: 12 amino acids. The CDR3 DNA follows: TGTGCCAGCAATACAGGGACCTACGAGCAGTACTTC. This translates into CASNTGTYEQYF.

The chain uses TRBV7-2 and TRBJ2-1, with 8 bases fitting TRBD2. The CDR3 extends over 14 amino acids. The J segment lost 6 bases and the V segment lost 5 bases, leaving 6 bases of the junction unmatched. Germline values: CDR1 SGHTA, CDR2 FQGNSA. The CDR3 DNA reads as TGTGCCAGCAGCCCGGGGGGGATTGTCAATGAGCAGTTCTTC. Amino acid sequence: CASSPGGIVNEQFF.

J is TRBJ2-1 and V is TRBV24-1, with 7 bases matching TRBD2. The CDR3 totals 13 residues. Trimming at V came to 4 bases and at J to 11 bases, leaving 7 bases not matched to a gene. Germline V lookup: CDR1 KGHDR, CDR2 SFDVKD. CDR3 DNA sequence: TGTGCCACCAGTGAGCGGGGGACGGACCAGCAGTTCTTC. It specifies CATSERGTDQQFF.

This clone showed up just once. The chain combines TRBV25-1 with TRBJ2-7; 10 bases align to TRBD2. Germline CDR1 is MGHDK and CDR2 is SYGVNS. This CDR3 is built from 15 residues. V trimming: 10 bases; J trimming: 2 bases; junction bases outside the gene matches: 11. CDR3 DNA sequence: TGTGCCACTATGATAGCGGGAGGAACGACCTACGAGCAGTACTTC. Amino acid sequence: CATMIAGGTTYEQYF.

As regards this clone: The sample carries other DNA sequences with the same CDR3. The chain joins TRBV6-4 to TRBJ2-1; 11 nucleotides align to TRBD2. The CDR3 extends over 15 amino acids. V trimming: 0 bases; J trimming: 7 bases; junction bases outside the gene matches: 2. From germline, CDR1 is MRHNA and CDR2 SNTAGT. The CDR3 region is CASSDSSGGANEQFF. CDR3 DNA: TGTGCCAGCAGTGACTCTAGCGGGGGGGCTAATGAGCAGTTCTTC.

The J gene is TRBJ2-2, the V gene TRBV6-4; 7 bases are a match to TRBD2. The CDR3 has 15 amino acids. Germline assignment: CDR1 MRHNA and CDR2 SNTAGT. J was trimmed by 5 bases and V by 5 bases; bases with no gene match: 8. CDR3 residues: CASSPSSGPTGELFF. The DNA for the CDR3 is TGTGCCAGCAGTCCTTCTAGCGGACCAACCGGGGAGCTGTTTTTT.

In this sample, this clone turned up a few times. This chain joins TRBV28 and TRBJ1-6; D is unresolved. CDR3 length: 14 residues. V shed 6 bases and J shed 0 bases, with 6 bases lying between them. The germline CDR1 and CDR2 sequences are MDHEN and SYDVKM. The CDR3 region is CASRLSSYNSPLHF. CDR3 nucleotides: TGTGCCAGCAGGTTGAGCTCCTATAATTCACCCCTCCACTTT.

The CDR3 sequence: CASSPDRNTQYF. CDR3 DNA sequence: TGTGCCAGCAGCCCCGACAGAAATACGCAGTATTTT. The J gene is TRBJ2-3, the V gene TRBV7-3; tentative D call: TRBD1 (5 bases). V shed 5 bases and J shed 7 bases, with 10 bases lying between them. The CDR3 consists of 12 residues. The germline V gene has CDR1 SGHTA and CDR2 FQGTGA.

Here the CDR3 reads CASSRGLTGELFF. The CDR3 region has the DNA TGTGCCAGCAGCCGCGGACTAACCGGGGAGCTGTTTTTT. The rearrangement links TRBV3-1 (or the pseudogene TRBV3-2) to TRBJ2-2; D may be TRBD2 (6 bases). V dropped 4 bases and J dropped 5 bases, with 8 bases sitting between them. The CDR3 contains 13 residues. The germline V gene has CDR1 LGHDT and CDR2 YNNKEL (reference sequence).

This clone came up many times. This rearrangement joins TRBV19 to TRBJ2-5; possibly TRBD1 for D (6 bases). The CDR3 has 13 amino acids. Trimming removed 5 bases at V and 6 bases at J, with 13 bases between. Per germline, CDR1 LNHDA and CDR2 SQIVND (reference sequence). CDR3 residues: CASSQQGLQTQYF. In DNA form, the CDR3 reads TGTGCCAGTAGTCAGCAGGGGCTCCAGACCCAGTACTTC. Filled out from reference TRBV19 and TRBJ2-5, the complete variable domain reads DGGITQSPKYLFRKEGQNVTLSCEQNLNHDAMYWYRQDPGQGLRLIYYSQIVNDFQKGDIAEGYSVSREKKESFPLTVTSAQKNPTAFYLCASSQQGLQTQYFGPGTRLLVL.

The chain links TRBV15 to TRBJ1-4; unclear D gene. Trimming stripped 1 base from V and 6 bases from J, with 9 bases between. The CDR3 has 14 residues. Looked up from germline, CDR1 is LNHNV and CDR2 is YYDKDF (reference sequence). The CDR3 DNA follows: TGTGCCACCAGCAGAGTTGGGAGGGATGAAAAACTGTTTTTT. This encodes CATSRVGRDEKLFF. Drawing the rest from reference TRBV15 and TRBJ1-4, the complete variable domain is DAMVIQNPRYQVTQFGKPVTLSCSQTLNHNVMYWYQQKSSQAPKLLFHYYDKDFNNEADTPDNFQSRRPNTSFCFLDIRSPGLGDTAMYLCATSRVGRDEKLFFGSGTQLSVL.

CDR3 nucleotide sequence: TGTGCCAGCAGCAAATTAAACAGGGATTTGAATGGCTACACCTTC. It specifies CASSKLNRDLNGYTF. The V and J genes are TRBV21-1 and TRBJ1-2; TRBD1 is the table's D call and was not checked against the DNA. TRBV21-1 is a listed pseudogene. The CDR3 sequence is 15 residues long.

The rearrangement joins TRBV6-5 to TRBJ2-1; D possibly corresponds to TRBD1 (5 bases). The CDR3 sequence is 14 residues long. CDR1 MNHEY and CDR2 SVGAGI come from the germline V gene. The V end was cut by 6 bases, the J end by 3 bases, with 12 bases between. The CDR3 sequence is CASSRRQHYNEQFF. CDR3 DNA: TGTGCCAGCAGCCGACGACAGCACTACAATGAGCAGTTCTTC.

This clone was observed a few times. The rearrangement joins TRBV28 to TRBJ2-6, with D possibly being TRBD2 (5 bases). This CDR3 is built from 16 residues. The V gene lost 5 bases and the J gene lost 2 bases, with 13 bases spanning the gap. CDR1 is MDHEN and CDR2 is SYDVKM in the germline V gene. This CDR3 reads CASSTEGVTGANVLTF. DNA for the CDR3: TGTGCCAGCAGTACAGAGGGTGTAACTGGGGCCAACGTCCTGACTTTC. The complete variable domain, with remaining parts taken from reference TRBV28 and TRBJ2-6, reads DVKVTQSSRYLVKRTGEKVFLECVQDMDHENMFWYRQDPGLGLRLIYFSYDVKMKEKGDIPEGYSVSREKKERFSLILESASTNQTSMYLCASSTEGVTGANVLTFGAGSRLTVL.

The rearrangement joins TRBV6-5 to TRBJ1-4; the D gene is possibly TRBD1 (5 bases). The CDR3 is 16 residues long. Trimming pared 0 bases from V and 7 bases from J, leaving 15 bases between. Germline lookup yields CDR1 MNHEY and CDR2 SVGAGI. CDR3 in amino acids: CASSYSIRATGEKLFF. CDR3 DNA: TGTGCCAGCAGTTACTCAATCAGGGCCACTGGTGAAAAACTGTTTTTT.